The 27 T cell receptor beta chains listed next were all sequenced from one sample in a study of Ad26.COV2.S vaccination and SARS-CoV-2 variants. The assay was immunoSEQ multiplex PCR, and TCRdb's table has in-frame clones only and misses some. The profile covers around 300,000 clones, with 88% appearing a single time and around 5.8% taken by the ten largest. The treatment denotes: 15 to 20 received Ad26.COV2.S at low or high dose, single or two shots; about 5 received placebo; per-sample allocation not given. Collection of the samples took place on day 63 after the first injection of vaccine or placebo. The sequencing used peripheral blood, collected in a trial of Ad26.COV2.S vaccine versus placebo. These receptors all come from a person between 18 and 60 years old who received the Ad26.COV2.S COVID-19 vaccine or a placebo.

This chain links TRBV7-3 with TRBJ1-5, with D hard to call. This CDR3 has 13 residues. Germline loops: CDR1 SGHTA, CDR2 FQGTGA. The V gene lost 8 bases and the J gene lost 2 bases, with 10 bases spanning the gap. The CDR3 loop is CASGERGNQPQHF. DNA of the CDR3: TGTGCCAGCGGGGAAAGGGGCAATCAGCCCCAGCATTTT.

The chain couples TRBV19 to TRBJ1-6, with 8 bases aligning to TRBD1. The CDR3 consists of 14 residues. V gave up 7 bases and J gave up 5 bases; unmatched junction bases: 4. The germline V gene encodes CDR1 LNHDA and CDR2 SQIVND (reference sequence). The CDR3 protein is CASTTGVNNSPLHF. The DNA for the CDR3 is TGTGCCAGTACGACAGGGGTTAATAATTCACCCCTCCACTTT.

This chain connects TRBV10-2 to TRBJ1-5, with a weak D call TRBD1 (5 bases). The V end lost 10 bases, the J end lost 5 bases, and 15 bases lay between the germline ends. The CDR3 extends over 13 amino acids. The germline V gene encodes CDR1 WSHSY and CDR2 SAAADI. This CDR3 is CATRPQGDQPQHF. CDR3 sequence (DNA): TGCGCCACGCGTCCCCAGGGTGATCAGCCCCAGCATTTT.

This chain joins TRBV18 and TRBJ2-3, with D perhaps matching TRBD2 (5 bases). Trimming stripped 2 bases from V and 5 bases from J, with 14 bases between. This CDR3 contains 15 residues. CDR1 and CDR2 from the germline V gene are KGHSH and LQKENI. CDR3 DNA: TGTGCCAGCTCACCAATCGGAGGCCACGGAGATACGCAGTATTTT. This encodes CASSPIGGHGDTQYF.

The chain joins TRBV19 to TRBJ2-1; no reliable D call. Germline CDR1 reads LNHDA; CDR2 reads SQIVND (reference sequence). The CDR3 length is 14 residues. Trimming removed 5 bases from V and 0 bases from J, with 8 bases in between. In nucleotides, the CDR3 is TGTGCCAGTAGTCTCGGTTACTCCTACAATGAGCAGTTCTTC. This encodes CASSLGYSYNEQFF.

The genes are TRBV2 and TRBJ1-5; maybe TRBD1 (5 bases). Germline CDR1 and CDR2: SNHLY and FYNNEI. The V and J ends lost 3 bases and 2 bases respectively, with 8 bases between them. The length of the CDR3 is 14 residues. Here the CDR3 reads CASSDTGGNQPQHF. The CDR3 DNA reads as TGTGCCAGCAGTGATACAGGCGGCAATCAGCCCCAGCATTTT.

The chain is built from TRBV7-9 and TRBJ2-1; 10 nucleotides line up with TRBD2. Germline V CDR1 and CDR2: SEHNR, FQNEAQ (reference sequence). With 2 bases clipped from V and 6 bases from J, the junction kept 7 bases outside the gene matches. The CDR3 spans 16 residues. CDR3 DNA sequence: TGTGCCAGCAGCTTATTTGCTAGCGGGAGTGTCAATGAGCAGTTCTTC. This codes for CASSLFASGSVNEQFF.

This clone showed up just a few times. This sequence joins TRBV9 and TRBJ1-5, with D maybe TRBD1 (5 bases). This CDR3 is built from 15 residues. CDR1 SGDLS and CDR2 YYNGEE come from the germline V gene. V dropped 2 bases and J dropped 1 base, with 10 bases sitting between them. The CDR3 sequence: CASSVRGESNQPQHF. CDR3 bases: TGTGCCAGCAGCGTTCGGGGCGAGAGCAATCAGCCCCAGCATTTT. Complete variable domain (other parts from reference TRBV9 and TRBJ1-5): DSGVTQTPKHLITATGQRVTLRCSPRSGDLSVYWYQQSLDQGLQFLIQYYNGEERAKGNILERFSAQQFPDLHSELNLSSLELGDSALYFCASSVRGESNQPQHFGDGTRLSIL.

The gene calls are TRBV4-2 and TRBJ2-1; 10 bases fit TRBD2. Germline assignment: CDR1 LGHNA and CDR2 YNFKEQ. The CDR3 is made up of 17 amino acids. The junction had 11 bases not matched to a gene; V was cut back by 2 bases and J by 7 bases. The CDR3 sequence: CASSQFLVASGGNEQFF. The CDR3 bases are TGTGCCAGCAGCCAATTCCTGGTTGCTAGCGGGGGTAATGAGCAGTTCTTC.

The gene calls are TRBV6-6 and TRBJ2-5; D possibly corresponds to TRBD2 (6 bases). The CDR3 covers 16 residues. The V end lost 6 bases, the J end lost 6 bases, and 23 bases lay between the germline ends. Germline-derived CDR1 and CDR2 are MNHNY and SVGAGI (reference sequence). The CDR3 sequence: CASSHLRGEGGKTQYF. In DNA form, the CDR3 reads TGTGCCAGCAGCCACCTACGGGGCGAGGGCGGGAAGACCCAGTACTTC.

This clone showed up just once. V gene TRBV6-2 or TRBV6-3 combines with J gene TRBJ2-5; tentative D call: TRBD1 (5 bases). CDR1 MNHEY and CDR2 SVGEGT come from the germline V gene. The CDR3 length is 13 residues. Trimming left V 6 bases short and J 7 bases short, with 15 bases between. The CDR3: CASSPDRGGTQYF. Here the CDR3 DNA reads TGTGCCAGCAGCCCCGACAGAGGCGGGACCCAGTACTTC.

The chain employs TRBV7-2 and TRBJ1-3, with unresolved D. The germline CDR1 and CDR2 sequences are SGHTA and FQGNSA. This CDR3 is 17 amino acids long. Trimming took 0 bases from V and 2 from J, leaving 14 bases between them. CDR3 coding DNA: TGTGCCAGCAGCTTAGCCTCCGTACGATTTACTGGAAACACCATATATTTT. Translating gives CASSLASVRFTGNTIYF.

The CDR3 loop reads CASSVSGMPDTQYF. The CDR3 DNA sequence: TGTGCCAGCAGCGTATCTGGGATGCCAGATACGCAGTATTTT. The rearrangement uses TRBV9 and TRBJ2-3; D ambiguous. The germline gives CDR1 SGDLS, CDR2 YYNGEE. The germline V and J ends were trimmed by 1 base and 4 bases, with 10 bases remaining between them. There are 14 residues in the CDR3.

The rearrangement joins TRBV18 to TRBJ2-6, with D tentatively TRBD1 (6 bases). Deletions cut 3 bases from V and 1 base from J, with 19 bases between. The CDR3 length is 19 residues. The germline CDR1 and CDR2 sequences are KGHSH and LQKENI. For the CDR3, the DNA is TGTGCCAGCTCACCCGCGCGCCAAGTGAGGGGGTCTGGGGCCAACGTCCTGACTTTC. As protein: CASSPARQVRGSGANVLTF.

The chain combines TRBV28 with TRBJ2-7; tentatively, D is TRBD2 (5 bases). Trimming left V 7 bases short and J 5 bases short, with 21 bases between. The CDR3 totals 15 residues. Germline V gene data show CDR1 as MDHEN and CDR2 as SYDVKM. Here the CDR3 reads CASKGDLTVEDEQYF. CDR3 DNA sequence: TGTGCCAGCAAGGGAGACTTAACGGTGGAAGACGAGCAGTACTTC. Full variable domain (missing parts from reference TRBV28 and TRBJ2-7): DVKVTQSSRYLVKRTGEKVFLECVQDMDHENMFWYRQDPGLGLRLIYFSYDVKMKEKGDIPEGYSVSREKKERFSLILESASTNQTSMYLCASKGDLTVEDEQYFGPGTRLTVT.

V is TRBV30 and J is TRBJ1-3; TRBD1 aligns across 7 bases. Germline CDR1 and CDR2: GTSNPN and SVGIG (reference sequence). There are 15 residues in the CDR3. With 4 bases clipped from V and 0 bases from J, the junction kept 6 bases outside the gene matches. Written as DNA, the CDR3 is TGTGCCTGGACCCCGGGACAGTCCTCTGGAAACACCATATATTTT. Protein sequence: CAWTPGQSSGNTIYF.

The rearrangement uses TRBV6-6 and TRBJ2-7, with 8 bases matching TRBD1. The ends lost 6 bases at V and 6 bases at J; junction bases unmatched: 13. The V gene's germline CDR1 is MNHNY and CDR2 SVGAGI (reference sequence). This CDR3 comprises 15 residues. The CDR3 DNA sequence: TGTGCCAGCAGCCGCGGGGAACAGGGGGTATTCGAGCAGTACTTC. Translated: CASSRGEQGVFEQYF.

The chain recombines TRBV18 with TRBJ2-2; 12 nucleotides agree with TRBD2. From germline, CDR1 is KGHSH and CDR2 LQKENI. J gave up 6 bases and V 8 bases, and 10 bases lay outside the gene matches. The CDR3 is made up of 16 amino acids. The CDR3 DNA reads as TGTGCCAGCGGACGACTAGCGGGAGTAGTAGCCGGGGAGCTGTTTTTT. This encodes CASGRLAGVVAGELFF.

The V gene is TRBV19, the J gene TRBJ2-7; D ambiguous. The CDR3 length is 13 residues. The V and J ends lost 9 bases and 6 bases respectively, with 18 bases between them. Germline values: CDR1 LNHDA, CDR2 SQIVND (reference sequence). CDR3 protein: CASNPTPGSEQYF. DNA of the CDR3: TGTGCCAGCAACCCTACGCCCGGGTCCGAGCAGTACTTC.

In DNA, the CDR3 is TGTGCCAGCATCCGGGAATATGATGGGGAGCTGTTTTTT. It specifies CASIREYDGELFF. The chain is built from TRBV6-5 and TRBJ2-2, with D perhaps TRBD2 (5 bases). V shed 7 bases and J shed 8 bases, with 14 bases lying between them. This CDR3 has 13 residues. Looked up from germline, CDR1 is MNHEY and CDR2 is SVGAGI.

In DNA, the CDR3 is TGTGCCAGCAGCCGTGGGTGGGGGGGTAGCAATCAGCCCCAGCATTTT. Encoded protein: CASSRGWGGSNQPQHF. V is TRBV28 and J is TRBJ1-5; D possibly corresponds to TRBD1 (5 bases). The V end was cut by 6 bases, the J end by 0 bases, with 15 bases between. Germline V gives CDR1 MDHEN, CDR2 SYDVKM. The CDR3 runs 16 residues.

As regards this clone: Other DNA sequences in this sample translate to the same CDR3. The chain joins TRBV6-6 to TRBJ2-2, with a weak D call TRBD2 (5 bases). Trimming removed 6 bases from V and 3 bases from J, with 14 bases in between. The CDR3 covers 15 residues. The V gene's germline CDR1 is MNHNY and CDR2 SVGAGI (reference sequence). CDR3: CASSQTRGDTGELFF. The CDR3 DNA sequence: TGTGCCAGCAGCCAAACTCGGGGAGACACCGGGGAGCTGTTTTTT.

The chain uses TRBV6-5 and TRBJ1-5; weak D call: TRBD1 (5 bases). V lost 0 bases, J lost 2 bases, and 11 bases lay in between. Germline V gene data show CDR1 as MNHEY and CDR2 as SVGAGI. The CDR3 has 16 residues. The CDR3 region has the DNA TGTGCCAGCAGTTACTCGGGGCTATTGGGCAATCAGCCCCAGCATTTT. Its protein product is CASSYSGLLGNQPQHF.

The chain joins TRBV10-3 to TRBJ2-1; D ambiguous. The CDR3 sequence is 17 residues long. CDR1 and CDR2 (germline): ENHRY, SYGVKD. Trimming pared 0 bases from V and 7 bases from J, leaving 19 bases between. CDR3 loop: CAISESGIGLEGNEQFF. In nucleotides, the CDR3 is TGTGCCATCAGTGAGTCAGGAATCGGGTTAGAAGGGAATGAGCAGTTCTTC.

The V gene is TRBV3-1 (or the pseudogene TRBV3-2), the J gene TRBJ1-6, with a weak D call TRBD1 (5 bases). CDR1 and CDR2 (germline): LGHDT, YNNKEL (reference sequence). The V end lost 4 bases, the J end lost 6 bases, and 10 bases lay between the germline ends. The CDR3 extends over 14 amino acids. The CDR3 loop is CASSLRGINSPLHF. For the CDR3, the DNA is TGTGCCAGCAGCCTCCGGGGGATTAATTCACCCCTCCACTTT.

The V gene is TRBV4-1, the J gene TRBJ2-7, with a possible D match to TRBD1 (6 bases). CDR1 is MGHRA, CDR2 YSYEKL, per germline. The V end lost 4 bases, the J end lost 3 bases, and 13 bases lay between the germline ends. The CDR3 is 14 residues long. CDR3 protein: CASSPDSGNYEQYF. DNA of the CDR3: TGCGCCAGCAGCCCGGACAGCGGAAACTACGAGCAGTACTTC.

The chain carries TRBV6-4 and TRBJ2-2, with D perhaps TRBD2 (5 bases). Germline-derived CDR1 and CDR2 are MRHNA and SNTAGT. CDR3 length: 14 residues. Trimming removed 9 bases from V and 7 bases from J, with 18 bases in between. The CDR3 reads CASSTGQEGGELFF. In DNA, the CDR3 is TGTGCCAGTTCGACTGGGCAAGAGGGCGGGGAGCTGTTTTTT.